This paragraph reports one T cell receptor (beta chain). The germline gives CDR1 MNHEY, CDR2 SVGEGT. V lost 6 bases and J 4 bases, leaving 10 bases between the germline ends. This CDR3 contains 12 residues. TCRdb keeps only in-frame clones here, not all; method: immunoSEQ multiplex PCR. The sample consists of 65,000 to 75,000 clones, around 75% of them appearing once. The sample is drawn from a study of blood T cell repertoires in COVID-19. Sequences were obtained from peripheral blood. This chain joins TRBV6-2 or TRBV6-3 and TRBJ2-7, with D possibly TRBD1 on 6 matching bases. This TCR came from a man aged 65-85 years with acute or convalescent COVID-19. For the CDR3, the DNA is TGTGCCAGCAGCAGGGGCGATTACGAGCAGTACTTC. This encodes CASSRGDYEQYF.